This TCR beta chain was retrieved from a study of blood T cell repertoires in COVID-19. Turning to the study itself: Donors in the United States, Italy and Spain gave samples during acute or convalescent COVID-19. In each case, the material was cDNA or gDNA derived from T cells, B-cell-depleted T cells, or PBMCs.

V was trimmed by 5 bases and J by 1 base, leaving 6 bases between them. The CDR3 sequence is 13 residues long. CDR1 is MNHEY and CDR2 is SMNVEV in the germline V gene (reference sequence). Original processing methods: For nucleated cells, counts were estimated from reference gene primer amplification. The data were produced by immunoSEQ multiplex PCR, yet TCRdb's version contains in-frame clones alone and is incomplete. V, J and clone size derive from that table, while D and trimming were established from the DNA sequence. The repertoire holds about 120,000 clones, with roughly 85% as singletons. The specimen was peripheral blood. This clonotype was sampled from a man aged 30 to 45 with acute or convalescent COVID-19. The rearrangement uses TRBV27 and TRBJ1-5; D gene ambiguous. This chain's CDR3 is CASSIMSNQPQHF. The CDR3 bases are TGTGCCAGCAGTATCATGAGCAATCAGCCCCAGCATTTT.